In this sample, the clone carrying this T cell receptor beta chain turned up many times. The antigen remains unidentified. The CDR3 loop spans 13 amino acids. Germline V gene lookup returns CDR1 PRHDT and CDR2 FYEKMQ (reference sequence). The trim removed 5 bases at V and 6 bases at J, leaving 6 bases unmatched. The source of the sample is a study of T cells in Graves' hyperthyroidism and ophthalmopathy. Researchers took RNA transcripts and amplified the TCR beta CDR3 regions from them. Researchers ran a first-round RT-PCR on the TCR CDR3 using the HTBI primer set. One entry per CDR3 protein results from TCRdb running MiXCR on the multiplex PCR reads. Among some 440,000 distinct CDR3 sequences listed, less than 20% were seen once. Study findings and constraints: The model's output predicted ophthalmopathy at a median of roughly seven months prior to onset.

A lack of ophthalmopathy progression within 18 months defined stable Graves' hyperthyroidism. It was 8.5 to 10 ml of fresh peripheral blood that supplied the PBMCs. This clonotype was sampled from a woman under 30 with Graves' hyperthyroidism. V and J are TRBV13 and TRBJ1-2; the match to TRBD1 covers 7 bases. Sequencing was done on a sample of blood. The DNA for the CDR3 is TGTGCCAGCAGCCTGACAGGGAGCAATGGCTACACCTTC. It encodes CASSLTGSNGYTF.